Listed below are T cell receptor beta chains from one sample, sequenced in a study of T cells in localized non-small cell lung cancer. Data came from immunoSEQ multiplex PCR; TCRdb stores just in-frame clones and leaves some out. The repertoire includes approximately 54,000 clones, roughly 90% of them detected once, and about 4.8% sits in the top ten. Sample: peripheral blood, taken before any cancer treatment. The receptor source for this set is a woman aged 35 to 75 with stage I lung adenocarcinoma. CDR3s include the opening cysteine and the closing phenylalanine or tryptophan. D genes are given only for firm matches. Clone size appears in some rows only: once, few, many, or a class for an expanded clone.

size	V	D	J	CDR3	DNA
-	TRBV6-6	-	TRBJ2-5	CASSGQGPTQETQYF	TGTGCCAGCAGTGGGCAGGGACCGACCCAAGAGACCCAGTACTTC
once	TRBV14	-	TRBJ2-3	CASSQQRGFDTQYF	TGTGCCAGCAGCCAACAGAGGGGATTTGATACGCAGTATTTT
few	TRBV29-1	-	TRBJ1-5	CSVEGGVGQPQHF	TGCAGCGTTGAGGGTGGGGTTGGGCAGCCCCAGCATTTT
few	TRBV7-2	-	TRBJ1-4	CASSEGLAPTNEKLFF	TGTGCCAGCAGCGAAGGGTTGGCCCCAACTAATGAAAAACTGTTTTTT
-	TRBV6-6	-	TRBJ1-5	CATNTIPVNQPQHF	TGTGCCACCAATACCATACCTGTCAATCAGCCCCAGCATTTT
-	TRBV19	-	TRBJ1-5	CASSIMGHQPQHF	TGTGCCAGTAGTATAATGGGTCATCAGCCCCAGCATTTT
-	TRBV7-8	-	TRBJ1-6	CASSPSQGRNNSPLHF	TGTGCCAGCAGCCCGTCTCAGGGGAGGAATAATTCACCCCTCCACTTT
-	TRBV11-2	-	TRBJ2-2	CASSPEYANTGELFF	TGTGCCAGCAGCCCCGAATACGCGAACACCGGGGAGCTGTTTTTT
few	TRBV11-2	TRBD1	TRBJ2-3	CASSIGTGPLDTQYF	TGTGCCAGCAGCATCGGGACAGGGCCGTTGGATACGCAGTATTTT
-	TRBV30	-	TRBJ1-3	CAWTEGGSGNTIYF	TGTGCCTGGACCGAGGGAGGCTCTGGAAACACCATATATTTT
few	TRBV29-1	-	TRBJ1-2	CSVEPLSYGYTF	TGCAGCGTTGAACCCCTTAGCTATGGCTACACCTTC
-	TRBV6-5	-	TRBJ1-6	CASSLRDPLGSPLHF	TGTGCCAGCAGTCTCCGGGACCCATTAGGTTCACCCCTCCACTTT
-	TRBV6-6	TRBD1	TRBJ1-2	CASRLRQGYGYTF	TGTGCCAGCAGACTTAGACAGGGCTATGGCTACACCTTC
-	TRBV9	-	TRBJ2-5	CASSPGDWQETQYF	TGTGCCAGCAGCCCTGGGGACTGGCAAGAGACCCAGTACTTC
-	TRBV28	-	TRBJ1-2	CASSFLGDGYTF	TGTGCCAGCAGTTTTCTGGGGGATGGCTACACCTTC
-	TRBV19	-	TRBJ1-5	CASTGGQGNSNQPQHF	TGTGCCAGTACCGGGGGGCAGGGTAATAGCAATCAGCCCCAGCATTTT
-	TRBV15	TRBD1	TRBJ1-4	CATSRDRFGTDEKLFF	TGTGCCACCAGCAGAGATCGGTTCGGGACAGACGAAAAACTGTTTTTT
-	TRBV19	TRBD1	TRBJ2-2	CASSLDRGVGELFF	TGTGCCAGTAGCCTAGACAGGGGGGTCGGGGAGCTGTTTTTT
-	TRBV27	-	TRBJ2-7	CASKSRQGNEQYF	TGTGCCAGCAAATCTCGGCAGGGCAACGAGCAGTACTTC
-	TRBV6-6	-	TRBJ1-2	CASSYSTVKAKGYTF	TGTGCCAGCAGTTACTCGACAGTTAAGGCTAAGGGCTACACCTTC
-	TRBV6-6	-	TRBJ1-4	CASSRGAKEKLFF	TGTGCCAGCAGTCGGGGGGCTAAGGAAAAACTGTTTTTT
-	TRBV9	-	TRBJ1-3	CASSVDGGNTIYF	TGTGCCAGCAGCGTAGACGGTGGAAACACCATATATTTT
-	TRBV15	-	TRBJ1-4	CATSRDGLTTNEKLFF	TGTGCCACCAGCAGAGATGGTTTAACAACTAATGAAAAACTGTTTTTT